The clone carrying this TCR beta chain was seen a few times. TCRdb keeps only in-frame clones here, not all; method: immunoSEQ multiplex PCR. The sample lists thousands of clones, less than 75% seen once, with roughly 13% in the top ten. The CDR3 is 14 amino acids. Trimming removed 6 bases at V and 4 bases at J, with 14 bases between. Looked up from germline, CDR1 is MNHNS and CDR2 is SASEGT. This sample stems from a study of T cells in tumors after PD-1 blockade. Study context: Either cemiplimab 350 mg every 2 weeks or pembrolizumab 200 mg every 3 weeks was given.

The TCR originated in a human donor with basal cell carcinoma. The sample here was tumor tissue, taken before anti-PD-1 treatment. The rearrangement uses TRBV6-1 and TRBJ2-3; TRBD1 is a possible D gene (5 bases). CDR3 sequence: CASRTQGNADTQYF. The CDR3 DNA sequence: TGTGCCAGCAGGACCCAGGGTAATGCAGATACGCAGTATTTT.